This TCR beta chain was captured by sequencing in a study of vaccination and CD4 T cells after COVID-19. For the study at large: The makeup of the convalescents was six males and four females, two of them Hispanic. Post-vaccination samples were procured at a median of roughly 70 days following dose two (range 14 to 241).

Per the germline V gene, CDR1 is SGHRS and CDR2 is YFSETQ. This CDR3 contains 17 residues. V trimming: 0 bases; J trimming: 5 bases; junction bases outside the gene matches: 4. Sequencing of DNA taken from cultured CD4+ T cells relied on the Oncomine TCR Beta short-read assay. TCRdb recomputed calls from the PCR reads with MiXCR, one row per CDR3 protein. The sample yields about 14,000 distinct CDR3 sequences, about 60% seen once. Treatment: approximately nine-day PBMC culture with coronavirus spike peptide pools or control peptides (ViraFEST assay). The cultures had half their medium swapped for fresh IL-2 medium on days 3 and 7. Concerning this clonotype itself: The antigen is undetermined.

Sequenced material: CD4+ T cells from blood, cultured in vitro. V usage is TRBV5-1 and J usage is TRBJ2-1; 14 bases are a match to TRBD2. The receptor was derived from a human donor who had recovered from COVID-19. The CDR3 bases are TGCGCCAGCAGCTTGGACGGACTAGCGGGAGGAAACAATGAGCAGTTCTTC. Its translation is CASSLDGLAGGNNEQFF.